This TCR beta chain was obtained from a study of response to subunit inactivated influenza vaccine. A word on this clonotype: Its matching antigen is unknown.

From the RT-PCR reads, TCRdb called clonotypes with MiXCR, one entry per CDR3 protein. The data hold about half a million distinct CDR3 sequences, with 11% observed a single time. Trimming took 1 base from V and 4 from J, leaving 10 bases between them. The germline CDR1 and CDR2 sequences are SEHNR and FQNEAQ (reference sequence). The CDR3 sequence is 14 residues long. Broader study findings: After each seasonal influenza vaccination, few new T cells are recruited, the authors suggested.

Sequenced material: PBMCs from blood, taken about 6 weeks after vaccination. This sequence joins TRBV7-9 and TRBJ1-1; perhaps TRBD1 as D (5 bases). This receptor was taken from a man between 50 and 59 years old who received an inactivated influenza vaccine. CDR3 DNA sequence: TGTGCCAGCAGCTTAGGGGGCGTCAGCACTGAAGCTTTCTTT. It yields the protein CASSLGGVSTEAFF. Using reference TRBV7-9 and TRBJ1-1 for the parts outside the CDR3, the full variable domain is DTGVSQNPRHKITKRGQNVTFRCDPISEHNRLYWYRQTLGQGPEFLTYFQNEAQLEKSRLLSDRFSAERPKGSFSTLEIQRTEQGDSAMYLCASSLGGVSTEAFFGQGTRLTVV.